The rows below give T cell receptor beta chains drawn from one sample of a study of blood T cell repertoires in COVID-19. Profiling relied on immunoSEQ multiplex PCR, and the TCRdb table lists in-frame clones only, not all of them. The data hold about 210,000 clones, with about 86% observed a single time. Material: peripheral blood. The receptors were gathered from a man aged 55 to 70 who had recovered from COVID-19. CDR3s include the opening cysteine and the closing phenylalanine or tryptophan. D genes are given only for firm matches. Part of the rows lack a size; the others show once, few, many or a class for expanded clones.

CDR3nt: TGTGCCAGCAGTGGGGCGGGGGGAACTCAGCCCCAGCATTTT; CDR3aa: CASSGAGGTQPQHF; d_gene: NA; j_gene: TRBJ1-5; v_gene: TRBV28; abundance: NA
CDR3nt: TGTGCCAGCACCAACACAGATACGCAGTATTTT; CDR3aa: CASTNTDTQYF; d_gene: NA; j_gene: TRBJ2-3; v_gene: TRBV6-5; abundance: NA
CDR3nt: TGTGCCTGGAGTGTGGAGTTGACGCCCCAGCCCCAGCATTTT; CDR3aa: CAWSVELTPQPQHF; d_gene: NA; j_gene: TRBJ1-5; v_gene: TRBV30; abundance: NA
CDR3nt: TGTGCCAGCTCACCTCCGGGGATCGGAAATTCACCCCTCCACTTT; CDR3aa: CASSPPGIGNSPLHF; d_gene: NA; j_gene: TRBJ1-6; v_gene: TRBV18; abundance: NA
CDR3nt: TGTGCCAGCAGCCCGACTAGATCGACCTATGGCTACACCTTC; CDR3aa: CASSPTRSTYGYTF; d_gene: NA; j_gene: TRBJ1-2; v_gene: TRBV5-4; abundance: NA
CDR3nt: TGTGCCAGTAGTATAGTTCCAGCGGGTAGGAATGAGCAGTTCTTC; CDR3aa: CASSIVPAGRNEQFF; d_gene: NA; j_gene: TRBJ2-1; v_gene: TRBV19; abundance: once
CDR3nt: TGTGCCTGGAGCCCATCTAGCTTTTACGAGCAGTACTTC; CDR3aa: CAWSPSSFYEQYF; d_gene: NA; j_gene: TRBJ2-7; v_gene: TRBV30; abundance: NA
CDR3nt: TGTGCCAGCAGTGAATCTATCACCGGGGAGCTGTTTTTT; CDR3aa: CASSESITGELFF; d_gene: NA; j_gene: TRBJ2-2; v_gene: TRBV6-1; abundance: NA
CDR3nt: TGTGCCAGCAGCCCTGTGGCCAGGACAGGGGGCTCCGGGGAGCTGTTTTTT; CDR3aa: CASSPVARTGGSGELFF; d_gene: TRBD1; j_gene: TRBJ2-2; v_gene: TRBV3-1/TRBV3-2; abundance: NA
CDR3nt: TGTGCCAGCAGCGCTCAACACGGACAGGGTAACACCGGGGAGCTGTTTTTT; CDR3aa: CASSAQHGQGNTGELFF; d_gene: TRBD1; j_gene: TRBJ2-2; v_gene: TRBV9; abundance: once
CDR3nt: TGCGCCAGCAGCTCACAGGGTTACAGGAACATTCAGTACTTC; CDR3aa: CASSSQGYRNIQYF; d_gene: NA; j_gene: TRBJ2-4; v_gene: TRBV5-1; abundance: NA
CDR3nt: TGTGCCAGCAGCTTAGCGTCGGCTAGCGGCACAGATACGCAGTATTTT; CDR3aa: CASSLASASGTDTQYF; d_gene: NA; j_gene: TRBJ2-3; v_gene: TRBV7-6; abundance: NA
CDR3nt: TGTGCCAGCAGTGAAGCACTCGAAACTGCTCCTAATGAAAAACTGTTTTTT; CDR3aa: CASSEALETAPNEKLFF; d_gene: NA; j_gene: TRBJ1-4; v_gene: TRBV6-1; abundance: NA
CDR3nt: TGTGCCAGCAGTTTAGGGCAGGCCACTGAAGCTTTCTTT; CDR3aa: CASSLGQATEAFF; d_gene: NA; j_gene: TRBJ1-1; v_gene: TRBV12-3/TRBV12-4; abundance: NA
CDR3nt: TGTGCCAGCAGGTCGGGGGCGGGGGGTCAAGAGACCCAGTACTTC; CDR3aa: CASRSGAGGQETQYF; d_gene: TRBD2; j_gene: TRBJ2-5; v_gene: TRBV6-5; abundance: NA
CDR3nt: TGTGCCAGCAGCCAAGTAGTGGGGGGCACTGAAGCTTTCTTT; CDR3aa: CASSQVVGGTEAFF; d_gene: NA; j_gene: TRBJ1-1; v_gene: TRBV14; abundance: NA
CDR3nt: TGTGCCAGCAGCTTAAGTGGGGCAGGGGGCACAGATACGCAGTATTTT; CDR3aa: CASSLSGAGGTDTQYF; d_gene: NA; j_gene: TRBJ2-3; v_gene: TRBV13; abundance: NA
CDR3nt: TGTGCCAGTAGTATATCAGGACAGGGGGGGTCAGATACGCAGTATTTT; CDR3aa: CASSISGQGGSDTQYF; d_gene: TRBD1; j_gene: TRBJ2-3; v_gene: TRBV19; abundance: NA
CDR3nt: TGTGCCAGTAGCCCTGGGGGCGGGCAGCCCCAGCATTTT; CDR3aa: CASSPGGGQPQHF; d_gene: NA; j_gene: TRBJ1-5; v_gene: TRBV19; abundance: NA
CDR3nt: TGTGCCAGTAGTATGGGACTCCCCCCCACAGATACGCAGTATTTT; CDR3aa: CASSMGLPPTDTQYF; d_gene: NA; j_gene: TRBJ2-3; v_gene: TRBV19; abundance: NA
CDR3nt: TGTGCCAGTAGCGCAGGATTCACAGATACGCAGTATTTT; CDR3aa: CASSAGFTDTQYF; d_gene: NA; j_gene: TRBJ2-3; v_gene: TRBV19; abundance: NA
CDR3nt: TGTGCCACCATCCAAGACAGGACAGGTTCACCCCTCCACTTT; CDR3aa: CATIQDRTGSPLHF; d_gene: TRBD1; j_gene: TRBJ1-6; v_gene: TRBV15; abundance: once
CDR3nt: TGCGCCAGCAGCCCTCAGCCGGGACAGGGCCTCTACGAGCAGTACTTC; CDR3aa: CASSPQPGQGLYEQYF; d_gene: TRBD1; j_gene: TRBJ2-7; v_gene: TRBV5-1; abundance: NA
CDR3nt: TGTGCCAGCAGCTTGGCACTGACTAGGTCTAGCACAGATACGCAGTATTTT; CDR3aa: CASSLALTRSSTDTQYF; d_gene: NA; j_gene: TRBJ2-3; v_gene: TRBV7-8; abundance: NA
CDR3nt: TGTGCCAGTAGTCTGGCTACAGGAAATAATTCACCCCTCCACTTT; CDR3aa: CASSLATGNNSPLHF; d_gene: NA; j_gene: TRBJ1-6; v_gene: TRBV19; abundance: NA